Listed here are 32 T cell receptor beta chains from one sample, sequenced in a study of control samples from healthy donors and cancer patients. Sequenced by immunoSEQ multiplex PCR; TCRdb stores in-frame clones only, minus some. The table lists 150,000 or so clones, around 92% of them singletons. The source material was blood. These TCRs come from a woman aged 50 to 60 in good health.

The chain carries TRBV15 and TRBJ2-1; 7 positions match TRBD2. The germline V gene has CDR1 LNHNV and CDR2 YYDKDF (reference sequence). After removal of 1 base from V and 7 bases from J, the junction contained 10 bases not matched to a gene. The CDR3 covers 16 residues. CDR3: CATSRGGGGPWNEQFF. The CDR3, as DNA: TGTGCCACCAGCAGAGGGGGGGGAGGGCCTTGGAATGAGCAGTTCTTC.

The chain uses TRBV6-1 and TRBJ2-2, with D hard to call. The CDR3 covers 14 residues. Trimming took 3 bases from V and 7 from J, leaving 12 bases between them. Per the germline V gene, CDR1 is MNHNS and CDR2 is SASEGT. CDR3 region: CASSDNVRVGELFF. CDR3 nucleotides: TGTGCCAGCAGTGATAATGTCCGGGTCGGGGAGCTGTTTTTT.

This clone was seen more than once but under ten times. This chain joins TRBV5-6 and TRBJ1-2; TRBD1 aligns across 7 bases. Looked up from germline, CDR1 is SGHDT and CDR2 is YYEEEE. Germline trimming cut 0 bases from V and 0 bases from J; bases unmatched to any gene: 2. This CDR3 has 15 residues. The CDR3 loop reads CASSLAGTANYGYTF. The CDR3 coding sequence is TGTGCCAGCAGCTTGGCCGGGACAGCTAACTATGGCTACACCTTC.

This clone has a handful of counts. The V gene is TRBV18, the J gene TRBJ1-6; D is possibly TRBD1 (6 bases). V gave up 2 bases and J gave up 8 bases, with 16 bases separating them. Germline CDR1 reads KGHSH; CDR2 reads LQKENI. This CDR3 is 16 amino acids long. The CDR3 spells CASSPSSGVSHSPLHF. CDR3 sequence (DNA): TGTGCCAGCTCACCATCGTCAGGGGTTTCTCATTCACCCCTCCACTTT.

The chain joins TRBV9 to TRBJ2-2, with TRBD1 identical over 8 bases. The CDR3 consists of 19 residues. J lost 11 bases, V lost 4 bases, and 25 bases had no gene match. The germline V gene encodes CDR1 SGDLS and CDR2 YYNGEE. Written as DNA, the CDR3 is TGTGCCAGCAGCCCAGTTACCGGGTCCGGACAGGGTGCGAGGGGAGAGCTGTTTTTT. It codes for CASSPVTGSGQGARGELFF.

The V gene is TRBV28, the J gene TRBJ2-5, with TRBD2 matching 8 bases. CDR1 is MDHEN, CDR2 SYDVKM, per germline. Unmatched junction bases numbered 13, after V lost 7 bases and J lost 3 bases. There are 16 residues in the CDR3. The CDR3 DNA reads TGTGCCAGCATTCCGACAGTGCTAGCGGGCGAAGAGACCCAGTACTTC. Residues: CASIPTVLAGEETQYF.

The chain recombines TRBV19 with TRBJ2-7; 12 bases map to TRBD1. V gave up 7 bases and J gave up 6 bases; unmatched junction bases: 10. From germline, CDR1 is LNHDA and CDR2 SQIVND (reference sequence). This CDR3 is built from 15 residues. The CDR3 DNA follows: TGTGCCAGTAACCCGCCGGGACAGGGGGCCTCCGAGCAGTACTTC. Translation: CASNPPGQGASEQYF. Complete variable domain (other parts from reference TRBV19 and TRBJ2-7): DGGITQSPKYLFRKEGQNVTLSCEQNLNHDAMYWYRQDPGQGLRLIYYSQIVNDFQKGDIAEGYSVSREKKESFPLTVTSAQKNPTAFYLCASNPPGQGASEQYFGPGTRLTVT.

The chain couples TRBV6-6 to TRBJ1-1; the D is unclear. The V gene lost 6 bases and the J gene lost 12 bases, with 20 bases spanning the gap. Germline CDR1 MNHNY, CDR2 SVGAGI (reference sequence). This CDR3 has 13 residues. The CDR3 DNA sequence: TGTGCCAGCAGCCAACGCTACGGTAGCAACCCTTTCTTT. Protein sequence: CASSQRYGSNPFF.

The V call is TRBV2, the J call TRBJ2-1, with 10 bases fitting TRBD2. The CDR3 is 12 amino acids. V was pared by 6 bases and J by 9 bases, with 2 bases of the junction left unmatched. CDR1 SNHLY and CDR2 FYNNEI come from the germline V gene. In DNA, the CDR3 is TGTGCCAGCAGGCGACTAGCGGGTGAGCAGTTCTTC. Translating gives CASRRLAGEQFF.

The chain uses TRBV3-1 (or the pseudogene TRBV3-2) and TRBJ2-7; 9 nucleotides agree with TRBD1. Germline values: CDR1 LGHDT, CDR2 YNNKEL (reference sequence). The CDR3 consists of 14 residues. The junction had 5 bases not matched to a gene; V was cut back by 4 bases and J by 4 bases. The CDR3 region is CASSPGQGRYEQYF. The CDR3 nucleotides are TGTGCCAGCAGCCCGGGACAGGGTAGGTACGAGCAGTACTTC.

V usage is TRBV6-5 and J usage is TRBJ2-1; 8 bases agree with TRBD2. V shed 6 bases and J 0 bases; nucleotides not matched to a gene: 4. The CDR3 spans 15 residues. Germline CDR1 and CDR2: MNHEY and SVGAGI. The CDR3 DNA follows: TGTGCCAGCAGGGAGGGACTAGGCTCCTACAATGAGCAGTTCTTC. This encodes CASREGLGSYNEQFF.

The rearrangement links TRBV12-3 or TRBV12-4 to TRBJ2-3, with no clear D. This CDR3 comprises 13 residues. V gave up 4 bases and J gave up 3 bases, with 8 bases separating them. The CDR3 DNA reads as TGTGCCAGCAGTTACCTGAGGACAGATACGCAGTATTTT. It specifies CASSYLRTDTQYF.

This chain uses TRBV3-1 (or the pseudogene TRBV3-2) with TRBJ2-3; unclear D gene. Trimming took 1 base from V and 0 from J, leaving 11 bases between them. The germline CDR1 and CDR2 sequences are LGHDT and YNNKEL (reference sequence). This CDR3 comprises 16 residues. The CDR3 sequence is CASSQARPLSTDTQYF. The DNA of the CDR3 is TGTGCCAGCAGCCAAGCGCGTCCCCTCAGCACAGATACGCAGTATTTT.

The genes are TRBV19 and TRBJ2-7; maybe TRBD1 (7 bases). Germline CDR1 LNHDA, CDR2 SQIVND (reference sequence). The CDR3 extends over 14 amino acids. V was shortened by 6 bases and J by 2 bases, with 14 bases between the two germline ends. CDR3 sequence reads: CASRMTGRTYEQYF. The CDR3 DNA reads TGTGCCAGTAGGATGACAGGGAGGACCTACGAGCAGTACTTC.

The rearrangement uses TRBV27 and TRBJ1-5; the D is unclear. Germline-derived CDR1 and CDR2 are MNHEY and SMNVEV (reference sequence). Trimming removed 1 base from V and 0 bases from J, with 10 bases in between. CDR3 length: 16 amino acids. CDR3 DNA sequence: TGTGCCAGCAGTTTATTAGGCAGGAATAGCAATCAGCCCCAGCATTTT. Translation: CASSLLGRNSNQPQHF.

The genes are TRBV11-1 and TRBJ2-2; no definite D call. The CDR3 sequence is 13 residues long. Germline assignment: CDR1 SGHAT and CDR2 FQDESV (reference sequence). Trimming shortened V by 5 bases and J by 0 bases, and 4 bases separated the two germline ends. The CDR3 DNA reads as TGTGCCAGCAGCAAAGCGAACACCGGGGAGCTGTTTTTT. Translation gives CASSKANTGELFF.

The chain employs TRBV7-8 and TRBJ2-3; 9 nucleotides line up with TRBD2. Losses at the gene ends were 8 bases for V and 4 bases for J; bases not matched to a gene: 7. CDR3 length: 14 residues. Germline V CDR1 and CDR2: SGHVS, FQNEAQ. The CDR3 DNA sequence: TGTGCCAGCGGAGCGGGGGGCAGGGCAGATACGCAGTATTTT. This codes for CASGAGGRADTQYF.

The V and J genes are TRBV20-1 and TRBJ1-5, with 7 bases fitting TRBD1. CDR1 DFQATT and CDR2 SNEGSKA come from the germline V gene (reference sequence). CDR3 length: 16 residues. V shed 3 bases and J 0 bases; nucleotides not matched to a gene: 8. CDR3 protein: CSASQGQIYSNQPQHF. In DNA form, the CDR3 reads TGCAGTGCTAGTCAGGGACAGATTTATAGCAATCAGCCCCAGCATTTT.

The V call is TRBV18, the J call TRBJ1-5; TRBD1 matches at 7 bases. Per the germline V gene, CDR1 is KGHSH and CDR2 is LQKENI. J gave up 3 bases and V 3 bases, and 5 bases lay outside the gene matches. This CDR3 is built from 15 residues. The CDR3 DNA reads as TGTGCCAGCTCACCTGGGACAGCCCCCAATCAGCCCCAGCATTTT. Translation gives CASSPGTAPNQPQHF.

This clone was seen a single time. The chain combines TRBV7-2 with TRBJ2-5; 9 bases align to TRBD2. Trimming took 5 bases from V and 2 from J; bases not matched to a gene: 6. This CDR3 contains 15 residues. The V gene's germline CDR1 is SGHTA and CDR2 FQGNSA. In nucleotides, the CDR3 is TGTGCCAGCAGCCCAAGCGGGGGGTCACAAGAGACCCAGTACTTC. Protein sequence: CASSPSGGSQETQYF. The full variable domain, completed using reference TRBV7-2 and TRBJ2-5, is GAGVSQSPSNKVTEKGKDVELRCDPISGHTALYWYRQSLGQGLEFLIYFQGNSAPDKSGLPSDRFSAERTGGSVSTLTIQRTQQEDSAVYLCASSPSGGSQETQYFGPGTRLLVL.

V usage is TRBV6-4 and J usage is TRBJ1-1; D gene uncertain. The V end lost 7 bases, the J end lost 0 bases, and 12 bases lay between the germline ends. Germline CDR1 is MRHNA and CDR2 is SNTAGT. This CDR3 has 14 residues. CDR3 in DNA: TGTGCCAGCATCGACGTAGACCTGAACACTGAAGCTTTCTTT. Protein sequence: CASIDVDLNTEAFF.

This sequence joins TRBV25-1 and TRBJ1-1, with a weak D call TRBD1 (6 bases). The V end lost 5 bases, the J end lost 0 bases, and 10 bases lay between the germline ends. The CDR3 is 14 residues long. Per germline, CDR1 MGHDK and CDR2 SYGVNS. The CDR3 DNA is TGTGCCAGCAGTCACAGGGCCATGAACACTGAAGCTTTCTTT. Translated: CASSHRAMNTEAFF. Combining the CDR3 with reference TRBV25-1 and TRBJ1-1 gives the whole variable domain EADIYQTPRYLVIGTGKKITLECSQTMGHDKMYWYQQDPGMELHLIHYSYGVNSTEKGDLSSESTVSRIRTEHFPLTLESARPSHTSQYLCASSHRAMNTEAFFGQGTRLTVV.

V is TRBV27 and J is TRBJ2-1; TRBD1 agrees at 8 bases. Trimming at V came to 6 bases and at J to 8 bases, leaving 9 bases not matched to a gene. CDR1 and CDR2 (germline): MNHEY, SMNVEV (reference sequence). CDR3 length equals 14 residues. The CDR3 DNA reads TGTGCCAGCAGCGGACAGGGTGTGGTTGATGAGCAGTTCTTC. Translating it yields CASSGQGVVDEQFF.

The CDR3 DNA is TGTGCCAGCAGTACGAAACGTAACTCTGAAGCTTTCTTT. Its translation: CASSTKRNSEAFF. The chain couples TRBV6-5 to TRBJ1-1; D uncertain. V lost 5 bases to trimming and J lost 6 bases, with 13 bases between them. Germline-derived CDR1 and CDR2 are MNHEY and SVGAGI. The CDR3 covers 13 residues.

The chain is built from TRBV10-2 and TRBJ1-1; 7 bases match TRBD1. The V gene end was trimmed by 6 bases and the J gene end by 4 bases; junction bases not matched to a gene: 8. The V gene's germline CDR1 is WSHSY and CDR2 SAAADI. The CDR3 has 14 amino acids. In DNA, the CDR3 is TGCGCCAGCAGCAGACAGGGTCAGAGCACTGAAGCTTTCTTT. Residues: CASSRQGQSTEAFF.

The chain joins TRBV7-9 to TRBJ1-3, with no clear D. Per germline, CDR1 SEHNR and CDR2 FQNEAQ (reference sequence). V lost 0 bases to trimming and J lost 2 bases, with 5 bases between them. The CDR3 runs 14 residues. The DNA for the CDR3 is TGTGCCAGCAGCTTAGCCCGGCCTGGAAACACCATATATTTT. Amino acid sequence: CASSLARPGNTIYF.

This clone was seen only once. The CDR3 here is CASSDIFSPTIYEQYF. The CDR3 nucleotides read TGTGCCAGTAGTGACATATTCTCACCGACAATCTACGAGCAGTACTTC. The chain has TRBV19 and TRBJ2-7; D unclear. The V and J ends lost 5 bases and 3 bases respectively, with 20 bases between them. This CDR3 spans 16 amino acids. Germline CDR1 is LNHDA and CDR2 is SQIVND (reference sequence).

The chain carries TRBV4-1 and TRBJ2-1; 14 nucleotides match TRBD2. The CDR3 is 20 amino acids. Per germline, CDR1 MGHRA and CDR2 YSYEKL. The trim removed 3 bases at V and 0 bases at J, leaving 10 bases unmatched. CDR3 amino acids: CASSHLGLAGAKSSYNEQFF. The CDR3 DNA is TGCGCCAGCAGCCATTTGGGACTAGCGGGGGCAAAGAGCTCCTACAATGAGCAGTTCTTC.

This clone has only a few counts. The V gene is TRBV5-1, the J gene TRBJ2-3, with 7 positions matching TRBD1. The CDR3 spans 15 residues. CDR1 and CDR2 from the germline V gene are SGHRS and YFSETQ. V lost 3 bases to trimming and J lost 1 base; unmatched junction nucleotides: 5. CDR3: CASSSSGTGTDTQYF. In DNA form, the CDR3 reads TGCGCCAGCAGCTCCTCCGGGACAGGCACAGATACGCAGTATTTT.

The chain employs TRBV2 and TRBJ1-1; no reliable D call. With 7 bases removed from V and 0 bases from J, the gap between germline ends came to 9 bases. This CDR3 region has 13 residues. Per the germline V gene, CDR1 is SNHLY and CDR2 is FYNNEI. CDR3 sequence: CASTLDVNTEAFF. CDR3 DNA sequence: TGTGCCAGCACGTTGGATGTGAACACTGAAGCTTTCTTT.

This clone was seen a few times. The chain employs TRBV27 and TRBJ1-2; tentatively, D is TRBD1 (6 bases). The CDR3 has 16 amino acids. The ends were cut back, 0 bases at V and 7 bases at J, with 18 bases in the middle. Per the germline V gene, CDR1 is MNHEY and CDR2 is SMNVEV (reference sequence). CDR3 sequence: CASSLSRSGRGIGYTF. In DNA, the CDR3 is TGTGCCAGCAGTTTATCGCGCTCTGGCAGGGGAATTGGCTACACCTTC.

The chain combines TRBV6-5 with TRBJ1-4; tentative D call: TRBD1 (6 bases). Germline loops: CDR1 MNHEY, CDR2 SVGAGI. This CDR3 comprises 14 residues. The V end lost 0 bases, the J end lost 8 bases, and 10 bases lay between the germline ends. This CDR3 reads CASSYSWTAEKLFF. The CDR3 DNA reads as TGTGCCAGCAGTTACTCGTGGACAGCAGAAAAACTGTTTTTT.